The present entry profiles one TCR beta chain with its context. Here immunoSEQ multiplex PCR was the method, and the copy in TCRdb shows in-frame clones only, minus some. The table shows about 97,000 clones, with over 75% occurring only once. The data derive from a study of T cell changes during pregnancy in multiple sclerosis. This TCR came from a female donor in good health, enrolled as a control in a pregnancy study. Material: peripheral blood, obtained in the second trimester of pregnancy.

The CDR3 is CASSITWTGVLETQYF. For the CDR3, the DNA is TGTGCCAGCAGCATAACATGGACAGGGGTTTTAGAGACCCAGTACTTC. This chain uses TRBV7-6 with TRBJ2-5; 9 bases agree with TRBD1. V was clipped by 5 bases and J by 4 bases; unmatched bases: 11. Germline V gene sequence: CDR1 SGHVS, CDR2 FNYEAQ. The CDR3 extends over 16 amino acids.